This TCR beta chain was recovered during a study of B cell selection in AIRE deficiency. Regulatory T cells were sorted as CD4+CD25hiCD127low/negative cells. With regard to this clone: The antigen remains unidentified.

Overall study results and limits: Shorter CDR3s marked shared Treg sequences, biased toward few non-templated insertions.

Profiled with immunoSEQ multiplex PCR; TCRdb holds only in-frame clones, not every one. This table holds about 22,000 clones, around 90% found once. Per the germline V gene, CDR1 is MNHEY and CDR2 is SVGAGI. The CDR3 is 15 amino acids. Germline trimming cut 8 bases from V and 0 bases from J; bases unmatched to any gene: 10. The sequence was obtained from a human donor in good health. The rearrangement uses TRBV6-5 and TRBJ2-7; 7 bases match TRBD2. Material for sequencing was CD4+CD25+ Tregs sorted from PBMCs. CDR3 protein: CASGVGGSGSYEQYF. The DNA for the CDR3 is TGTGCCAGCGGGGTAGGCGGGAGCGGCTCCTACGAGCAGTACTTC.